This TCR beta chain originates from a study of blood T cell repertoires in COVID-19. Study overall: Sample material is recorded as cDNA or gDNA derived from T cells, B-cell-depleted T cells, or PBMCs.

V was trimmed by 3 bases and J by 10 bases, leaving 17 bases between them. The germline V gene has CDR1 SGHRS and CDR2 YFSETQ. This CDR3 region has 15 residues. Authors' methods: Reference gene primer amplification gave estimated nucleated cell counts. Measured with immunoSEQ multiplex PCR; TCRdb has only the in-frame clones, and not every one. D and trimming were read from the DNA, whereas the V and J calls and clone size are those reported in that table. This sample carries tens of thousands of clones, about 89% of them seen once, and the ten largest clones take about 16%. The clonotype was recovered from a man aged 55 to 70 with active or convalescent COVID-19. Source material: peripheral blood. This chain uses TRBV5-1 with TRBJ1-6; D might be TRBD1 (5 bases). Here the CDR3 reads CASSSAGGDGSPLHF. In DNA form, the CDR3 reads TGCGCCAGCAGCTCGGCGGGGGGGGATGGATCACCCCTCCACTTT.